Listed below are T cell receptor beta chains from one sample, sequenced in a study of beta chain features in type 1 diabetes. Sequencing was performed with immunoSEQ multiplex PCR; in TCRdb, only in-frame clones are kept and a portion is missing. The sample includes 200,000 to 250,000 clones, approximately 11% of them seen just once. The specimen sequenced was central memory CD4+ T cells from blood. The source is a man between 18 and 29 years old in good health. Both conserved end residues are part of each CDR3. A D gene is named only where the DNA matches it firmly. Clone size is not always given. Where it is, it says once, few, many or a class for expanded clones.

clone_size,d_call,v_call,j_call,cdr3_nt,cdr3_aa
.,.,TRBV29-1,TRBJ2-3,TGCAGCGGGACCACCGGGAGCAACACAGATACGCAGTATTTT,CSGTTGSNTDTQYF
few,TRBD2,TRBV30,TRBJ2-1,TGTGCCTGGAGTAGACTAAGCGGGAGTATCAATGAGCAGTTCTTC,CAWSRLSGSINEQFF
few,TRBD1,TRBV2,TRBJ2-3,TGTGCCAGCGAAAGACAGGGATCCACAGATACGCAGTATTTT,CASERQGSTDTQYF
few,.,TRBV4-2,TRBJ1-2,TGTGCCAGCAGCTTCGGAGATAACTATGGCTACACCTTC,CASSFGDNYGYTF
many,TRBD1,TRBV7-9,TRBJ2-4,TGTGCCAGCAGCCCCAGGACAGGAGTGAACATTCAGTACTTC,CASSPRTGVNIQYF
.,.,TRBV7-2,TRBJ2-1,TGTGCCAGCAATTTGGGATGGGACGGACTCAGGGGAGGCAATGAGCAGTTCTTC,CASNLGWDGLRGGNEQFF
.,.,TRBV7-7,TRBJ2-1,TGTGCTAGCAGCCCGGACAGGGGACTAGTGAGTGAGCAGTTCTTC,CASSPDRGLVSEQFF
.,.,TRBV5-1,TRBJ2-1,TGCGCCAGCAGCTTGGTGAGAGGCGGTGAGCAGTTCTTC,CASSLVRGGEQFF
.,.,TRBV6-5,TRBJ2-3,TGTGCCAGCAGGCCTGTCGGCACAGATACGCAGTATTTT,CASRPVGTDTQYF
few,.,TRBV30,TRBJ1-2,TGTGCCTGGAGTGTAACGGACCTCTATGGCTACACCTTC,CAWSVTDLYGYTF
few,.,TRBV30,TRBJ2-7,TGTGCCTGGAGTAACCCCTGGAGCTCCTACGAGCAGTACTTC,CAWSNPWSSYEQYF
.,TRBD1,TRBV6-6,TRBJ1-2,TGTGCCAGCAGGACAGGGAACGGCTACACCTTC,CASRTGNGYTF
few,.,TRBV10-3,TRBJ2-5,TGTGCCATCAGTGAGTCCGGCCGCCAAGAGACCCAGTACTTC,CAISESGRQETQYF
.,TRBD2,TRBV5-1,TRBJ2-1,TGCGCCAGCAGCTTGGTAGCGGGAGACTACAATGAGCAGTTCTTC,CASSLVAGDYNEQFF
few,TRBD2,TRBV13,TRBJ2-7,TGTGCCAGCAGCTCGACCGGACTAGCGGGCTACTACGAGCAGTACTTC,CASSSTGLAGYYEQYF
.,TRBD1,TRBV11-2,TRBJ2-2,TGTGCCAGCAGTAGGGGGCCGAACACCGGGGAGCTGTTTTTT,CASSRGPNTGELFF
many,.,TRBV30,TRBJ2-5,TGTGCCTGGACTCTGCAGGGGTCGGGGACCCAGTACTTC,CAWTLQGSGTQYF
few,TRBD2,TRBV2,TRBJ2-7,TGTGCCAGCACCGAAGGACTAGCGGTCTACGAGCAGTACTTC,CASTEGLAVYEQYF
few,TRBD2,TRBV9,TRBJ2-7,TGTGCCAGCAGCGTAGATCCTAGCGGATACCTCGAGCAGTACTTC,CASSVDPSGYLEQYF
.,TRBD1,TRBV28,TRBJ1-2,TGTGCCAGCAGTTTTCCCGGACAGGGACTTAACTATGGCTACACCTTC,CASSFPGQGLNYGYTF
.,.,TRBV30,TRBJ2-7,TGTGCCTGGAGTTCTATCCGGACCTACGAGCAGTACTTC,CAWSSIRTYEQYF
.,.,TRBV11-2,TRBJ2-1,TGTGCCAGCAGCTTTTACCAGGGGACTTTGGCTGAGCAGTTCTTC,CASSFYQGTLAEQFF
few,.,TRBV5-4,TRBJ2-7,TGTGCCAGCAGCAAGAGCGCCGGTAGCTCCTACGAGCAGTACTTC,CASSKSAGSSYEQYF
few,TRBD2,TRBV30,TRBJ2-2,TGTGCCTGGGGGAGGGACGGGGAGCTGTTTTTT,CAWGRDGELFF
.,TRBD1,TRBV6-1,TRBJ2-1,TGTGCCAGCAGTGAAAAGAGACAGGGCAATGAGCAGTTCTTC,CASSEKRQGNEQFF
.,.,TRBV28,TRBJ2-1,TGTGCCAGCAGTTCGGGGGCGGGAGTGAGGAATGAGCAGTTCTTC,CASSSGAGVRNEQFF
.,.,TRBV5-4,TRBJ2-2,TGTGCCAGCAGCCGGGAGCGAAGATCCTCTCCGGCCGGGGAGCTGTTTTTT,CASSRERRSSPAGELFF
.,.,TRBV7-3,TRBJ2-1,TGTGCCAGCAGCCCCGGGGGCAGCTCCTACAATGAGCAGTTCTTC,CASSPGGSSYNEQFF
few,.,TRBV7-2,TRBJ2-6,TGTGCCAGCAGCTTACAGGGTCGGGGTTCTGGGGCCAACGTCCTGACTTTC,CASSLQGRGSGANVLTF
.,TRBD1,TRBV15,TRBJ2-7,TGTGCCACCAGCCAGGACAGGGAGAGGGAGCAGTACTTC,CATSQDREREQYF
many,.,TRBV28,TRBJ2-1,TGTGCCAGCAGTCCGTCGGACAGAGAAAACAATGAGCAGTTCTTC,CASSPSDRENNEQFF
.,TRBD2,TRBV7-3,TRBJ2-5,TGTGCCAGCAGCTTAAGCTTCGGGACTACAGAGACCCAGTACTTC,CASSLSFGTTETQYF
.,TRBD2,TRBV7-6,TRBJ2-3,TGTGCCAGCAGCTCGGGACTAGCGGGAGCAGATACGCAGTATTTT,CASSSGLAGADTQYF
.,.,TRBV5-6,TRBJ1-2,TGTGCCAGCAGCGACGTGGGCTGGGAAGAGGGCTACACCTTC,CASSDVGWEEGYTF
.,TRBD1,TRBV5-4,TRBJ1-2,TGTGCCAGCAGCCCCGGACAGGGGCTCTATGGCTACACCTTC,CASSPGQGLYGYTF
few,.,TRBV7-9,TRBJ2-7,TGTGCCAGCAGCTTCTCCCAGGGGGAGGACGAGCAGTACTTC,CASSFSQGEDEQYF
.,.,TRBV7-2,TRBJ2-3,TGTGCCAGCAGCTTCCGACTAACAGATACGCAGTATTTT,CASSFRLTDTQYF
many,.,TRBV10-3,TRBJ2-5,TGTGCCATCAGAACTCACAGGGACGGGAATCAAGAGACCCAGTACTTC,CAIRTHRDGNQETQYF
few,TRBD2,TRBV9,TRBJ2-1,TGTGCCAGCAGCGGAGGACTAGCGGGAGACGTATATGAGCAGTTCTTC,CASSGGLAGDVYEQFF
.,TRBD1,TRBV18,TRBJ1-4,TGTGCCAGCTCATACGGACTGGACAGGGGTAATGAAAAACTGTTTTTT,CASSYGLDRGNEKLFF
few,.,TRBV29-1,TRBJ1-5,TGCAGCGTTGTATATGGGACCAATCAGCCCCAGCATTTT,CSVVYGTNQPQHF
.,.,TRBV7-2,TRBJ2-1,TGTGCCAGCAGCTTTCGAACAGACTCGAGCTCCTACAATGAGCAGTTCTTC,CASSFRTDSSSYNEQFF
few,TRBD2,TRBV30,TRBJ2-3,TGTGCCTGGGGGACTAGCGGGAATACAGATACGCAGTATTTT,CAWGTSGNTDTQYF
.,TRBD2,TRBV9,TRBJ2-2,TGTGCCAGCAGCGTAGGTGGACTAGCGGGAGGGCCGGGCACCGGGGAGCTGTTTTTT,CASSVGGLAGGPGTGELFF
many,.,TRBV4-1,TRBJ2-4,TGCGCCAGCAGCCAAGAACCAGTTCTAGTCAAAAACATTCAGTACTTC,CASSQEPVLVKNIQYF
.,.,TRBV2,TRBJ1-5,TGTGCCAGCCAAGAAACCAGTAGCAATCAGCCCCAGCATTTT,CASQETSSNQPQHF
.,TRBD1,TRBV15,TRBJ2-2,TGTGCCACCAGCAGCCGGGACAGGGGTACTTTCCCCACCGGGGAGCTGTTTTTT,CATSSRDRGTFPTGELFF
few,.,TRBV6-6,TRBJ2-7,TGTGCCAGCAGTTTTGGAAGGGGCGAGCAGTACTTC,CASSFGRGEQYF
few,.,TRBV29-1,TRBJ2-2,TGCAGCGTCCTCCCTTCAGACTACACCGGGGAGCTGTTTTTT,CSVLPSDYTGELFF
few,.,TRBV7-2,TRBJ2-5,TGTGCCAGCGAAACGGGGGCATGGGAGACCCAGTACTTC,CASETGAWETQYF
few,TRBD2,TRBV15,TRBJ2-1,TGTGCCACCAGCAGAGGGTTTCCGACTAGCGGGAGGGAGCAGTTCTTC,CATSRGFPTSGREQFF
few,.,TRBV5-1,TRBJ1-1,TGCGCCAGCAGCTTGGGAGGGGATGGTCCTGAAGCTTTCTTT,CASSLGGDGPEAFF
.,.,TRBV7-8,TRBJ2-5,TGTGCCAGCAGCTTAGGGACCCTAGAGACCCAGTACTTC,CASSLGTLETQYF
few,TRBD2,TRBV29-1,TRBJ2-1,TGCAGCGTAATGACTAGCGGGAGCGCAGATGGGCAGTTCTTC,CSVMTSGSADGQFF
few,.,TRBV7-2,TRBJ2-1,TGTGCCAGCAGCCAAGACTACTACACCAACTACAATGAGCAGTTCTTC,CASSQDYYTNYNEQFF